This TCR beta chain was identified during a study of STAT3 mutations in large granular lymphocyte leukemia. Generated by immunoSEQ multiplex PCR, the TCRdb table keeps only in-frame clones and is missing some. The table lists tens of thousands of clones, roughly 88% of them singletons. Germline CDR1 MDHEN, CDR2 SYDVKM. The length of the CDR3 is 13 residues. V dropped 5 bases and J dropped 4 bases, with 11 bases sitting between them. A remark on this clone: Its target is not known.

Overall study findings and caveats: At least one immunodominant TCR beta clonotype appeared in every T-cell large granular lymphocyte leukemia patient. Variable sampling intervals and differing treatment regimens complicated linking therapy response to TCR clonal burden changes.

What was sequenced was PBMCs. The chain links TRBV28 to TRBJ1-2, with D possibly matching TRBD1 (5 bases). The clonotype originates from a human donor with T large granular lymphocyte leukemia. Some clones in this sample may be carry-over from other donors' samples. In nucleotides, the CDR3 is TGTGCCAGCAGTCTACGGGACCTCTATGGCTACACCTTC. Its translation: CASSLRDLYGYTF.